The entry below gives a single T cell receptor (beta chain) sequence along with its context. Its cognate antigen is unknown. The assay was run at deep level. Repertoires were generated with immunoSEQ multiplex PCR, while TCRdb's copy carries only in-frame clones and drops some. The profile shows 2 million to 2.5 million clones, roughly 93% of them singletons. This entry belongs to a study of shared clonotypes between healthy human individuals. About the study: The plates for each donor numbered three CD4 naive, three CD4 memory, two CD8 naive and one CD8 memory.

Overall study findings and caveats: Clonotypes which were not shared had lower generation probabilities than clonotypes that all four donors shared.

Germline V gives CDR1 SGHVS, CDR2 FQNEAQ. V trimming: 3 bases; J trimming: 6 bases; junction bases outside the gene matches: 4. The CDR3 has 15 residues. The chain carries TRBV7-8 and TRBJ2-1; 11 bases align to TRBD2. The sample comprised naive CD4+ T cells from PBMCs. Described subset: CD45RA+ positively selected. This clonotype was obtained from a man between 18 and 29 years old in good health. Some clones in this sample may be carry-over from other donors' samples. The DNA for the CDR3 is TGTGCCAGCAGCTTTAGCGGGAGGGCCGGCAATGAGCAGTTCTTC. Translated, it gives CASSFSGRAGNEQFF.